What follows describes a single T cell receptor (beta chain). CDR1 and CDR2 (germline): MNHEY, SVGAGI. The CDR3 length is 16 residues. The V gene lost 2 bases and the J gene lost 1 base, with 11 bases spanning the gap. Negative isolation was used for CD8+ and CD4+ T cells, and FACS enrichment was applied to TEMRA cells. The sample comes from a study of CD8 T cells in Susac syndrome. Study at large: Within the sequenced group of Susac syndrome patients, about 6 showed active disease and roughly 8 were in remission.

After extraction with the RNeasy kit, about 0.45 to 1 ug of the RNA was reverse transcribed using random hexamers. An immunoSEQ multiplex PCR generated amplified TCR beta CDR3 products spanning 54 Vbeta and 13 Jbeta. TCRdb reprocessed the immunoSEQ multiplex PCR reads with MiXCR, giving one entry per CDR3 protein. The table includes about 150,000 distinct CDR3 sequences, around 96% detected once. This chain links TRBV6-5 with TRBJ2-2; D tentatively reads TRBD1 or TRBD2 (5 bases each). This clonotype originated in a human donor with Susac syndrome. Sequenced sample: CD4+ T cells from PBMCs. The CDR3 nucleotides are TGTGCCAGCAGTTACGACGGGGCCCTGAACACCGGGGAGCTGTTTTTT. This encodes CASSYDGALNTGELFF.